This T cell receptor (beta chain) stems from a study of T cells of healthy individuals. TCRdb fed the 5' RACE reads into MiXCR, producing one record per CDR3 protein. The top ten hold approximately 16% of the sample, which has fewer than 70,000 distinct CDR3 sequences, approximately 14% seen once. This CDR3 is 16 amino acids long. Germline lookup yields CDR1 SGHRS and CDR2 YFSETQ. V shed 3 bases and J 1 base; nucleotides not matched to a gene: 2. This receptor was identified in a human donor in good health. The chain joins TRBV5-1 to TRBJ2-5, with TRBD2 matching 14 bases. The CDR3 loop reads CASSSGLAGGQETQYF. In DNA form, the CDR3 reads TGCGCCAGCAGCTCAGGACTAGCGGGGGGCCAAGAGACCCAGTACTTC.